This T cell receptor beta chain was documented in a study of CD8+ T cells in alopecia areata. The overall study: Treated patients swallowed 5 to 10 mg of oral tofacitinib twice daily. Overall study findings and caveats: Sharing of TCRs across patients appeared less clear than in mice, possibly for HLA-related reasons. Scalp and blood retained many expanded lesional clones during tofacitinib. Lesional scalp, especially alopecia totalis/universalis, showed higher clonality than normal scalp.

Trimming cost V 10 bases and J 2 bases, with 13 bases left between them. The CDR3 extends over 13 amino acids. CDR1 MNHNY and CDR2 SVGAGI come from the germline V gene (reference sequence). Regarding this clone: Its antigen is as yet unknown.

Reverse transcribed after extraction, RNA yielded cDNA as the sequencing template. The data were produced by immunoSEQ multiplex PCR, yet TCRdb's version contains in-frame clones alone and is incomplete. The sample shows over 60,000 clones, just over 45% of them seen only once. Treatment given: oral pan-JAK inhibitor, 5-10 mg twice daily. The chain uses TRBV6-6 and TRBJ2-3, with D maybe TRBD2 (5 bases). The sequence derives from a human donor with alopecia areata. Source: CD8+ T cells sorted from blood, taken at approximately week 36, from a patient treated with tofacitinib. CDR3 in amino acids: CATILGNTDTQYF. CDR3 DNA: TGTGCCACTATCCTCGGGAACACAGATACGCAGTATTTT.